This T cell receptor (beta chain) was identified in a study of blood T cell repertoires in COVID-19. Study-level background: Italy, Spain and the United States were the sources of the convalescent and acute COVID-19 samples. T cells, B-cell-depleted T cells, or PBMCs provided the cDNA or gDNA that served as material.

In the original analysis: Amplified reference gene primers provided the basis for estimating nucleated cell counts. Assay used: immunoSEQ multiplex PCR; TCRdb lists only in-frame clones, some missing. V and J calls and clone size are given by that table; D and trimming were obtained from the DNA. This sample has roughly 49,000 clones, with about 86% found just once. V was trimmed by 6 bases and J by 8 bases, leaving 9 bases between them. Germline V gene sequence: CDR1 MNHEY, CDR2 SMNVEV (reference sequence). The CDR3 length is 11 residues. The receptor's source is a man at least 80 years old with active COVID-19. The V call is TRBV27, the J call TRBJ2-3, with D unclear. Sequencing used peripheral blood. CDR3 amino acids: CASRSGGTQYF. The CDR3 DNA follows: TGTGCCAGCAGATCCGGTGGTACGCAGTATTTT.